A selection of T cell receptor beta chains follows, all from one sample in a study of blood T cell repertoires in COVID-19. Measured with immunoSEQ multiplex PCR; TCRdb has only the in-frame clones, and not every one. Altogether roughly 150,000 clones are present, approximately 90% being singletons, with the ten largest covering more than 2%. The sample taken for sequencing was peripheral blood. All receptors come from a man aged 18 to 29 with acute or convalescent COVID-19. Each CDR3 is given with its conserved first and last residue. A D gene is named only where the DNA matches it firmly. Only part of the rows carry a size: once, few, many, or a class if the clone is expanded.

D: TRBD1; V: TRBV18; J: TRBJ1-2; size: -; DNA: TGTGCCAGCTCACCACGGCGGGCGCTGACAGGGGAACATGGCTACACCTTC; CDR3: CASSPRRALTGEHGYTF
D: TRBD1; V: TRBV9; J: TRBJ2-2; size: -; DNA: TGTGCCAGCAGCGTAGCCTTAAGGGGGCCCGGGGAGCTGTTTTTT; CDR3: CASSVALRGPGELFF
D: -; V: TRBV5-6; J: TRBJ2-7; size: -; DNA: TGTGCCAGCAGCTTGGAAAAGGGGGTCGTCACCTACGAGCAGTACTTC; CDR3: CASSLEKGVVTYEQYF
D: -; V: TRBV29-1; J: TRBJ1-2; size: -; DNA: TGCAGCGTTGCTACGGGGGGCCCTGGGGATGGCTACACCTTC; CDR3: CSVATGGPGDGYTF
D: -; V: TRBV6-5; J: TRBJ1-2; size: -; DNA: TGTGCCAGCAGCCGGGGGGGGTATGGAGGCTACACCTTC; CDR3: CASSRGGYGGYTF
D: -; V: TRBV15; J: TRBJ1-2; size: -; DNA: TGTGCCACCAGCAGAGAAGAGGGGGACATGCGTGGCTACACCTTC; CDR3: CATSREEGDMRGYTF
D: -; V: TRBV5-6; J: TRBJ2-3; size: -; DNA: TGTGCCAGCAGCTTGCTGGGCTCAGATACGCAGTATTTT; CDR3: CASSLLGSDTQYF
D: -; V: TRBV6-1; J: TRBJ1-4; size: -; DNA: TGTGCCAGCAGTGAATGGACGGGATACTCTAATGAAAAACTGTTTTTT; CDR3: CASSEWTGYSNEKLFF
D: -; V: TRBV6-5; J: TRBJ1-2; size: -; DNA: TGTGCCAGCAGGACTGGAAACAATGGCTACACCTTC; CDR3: CASRTGNNGYTF
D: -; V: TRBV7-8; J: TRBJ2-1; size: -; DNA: TGTGCCAGCAGCTCCGGTTTCAGGGCGGTTAACAATGAGCAGTTCTTC; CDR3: CASSSGFRAVNNEQFF
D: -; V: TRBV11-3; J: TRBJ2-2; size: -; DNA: TGTGCCAGCAGCTTGGGAGGGAACACCGGGGAGCTGTTTTTT; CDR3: CASSLGGNTGELFF
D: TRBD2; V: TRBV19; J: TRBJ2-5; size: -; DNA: TGTGCCAGTAGTATGCTAGCGGGGGGCCAAGAGACCCAGTACTTC; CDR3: CASSMLAGGQETQYF
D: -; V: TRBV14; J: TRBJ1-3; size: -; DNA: TGTGCCAGCAGCCAAGTCCCAGGGGCCTTAGGAAACACCATATATTTT; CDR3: CASSQVPGALGNTIYF
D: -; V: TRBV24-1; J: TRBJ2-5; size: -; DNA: TGTGCCACCAGTGATTTGCTTCAGGGGACGGAGACCCAGTACTTC; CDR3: CATSDLLQGTETQYF
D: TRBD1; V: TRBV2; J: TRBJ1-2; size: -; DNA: TGTGCCGACAGGGGTGACTATGGCTACACCTTC; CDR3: CADRGDYGYTF
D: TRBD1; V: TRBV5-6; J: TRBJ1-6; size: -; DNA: TGTGCCAGCAGGAGGACAGGGGAGAATTCACCCCTCCACTTT; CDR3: CASRRTGENSPLHF
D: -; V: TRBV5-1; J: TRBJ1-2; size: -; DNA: TGCGCCAGCAGCTTGGCCCCGGGGGACTATGGCTACACCTTC; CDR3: CASSLAPGDYGYTF
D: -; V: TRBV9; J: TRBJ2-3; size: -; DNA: TGTGCCAGCAGCGTAGGGGCAGGGATAAGCACAGATACGCAGTATTTT; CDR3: CASSVGAGISTDTQYF
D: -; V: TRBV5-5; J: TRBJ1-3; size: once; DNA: TGTGCCAGCAGCTTGTACGGGGGGTCTGGAAACACCATATATTTT; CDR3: CASSLYGGSGNTIYF
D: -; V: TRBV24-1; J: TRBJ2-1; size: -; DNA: TGTGCCACCAGTGATCCCGGAGGTGACAATGAGCAGTTCTTC; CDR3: CATSDPGGDNEQFF
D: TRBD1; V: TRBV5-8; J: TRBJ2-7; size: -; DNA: TGTGCCAGCAGCTGGGACAGGGCCTCAGAGCAGTACTTC; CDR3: CASSWDRASEQYF
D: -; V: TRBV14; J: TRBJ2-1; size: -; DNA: TGTGCCAGCAGCTTCAGGGGAACCTACAATGAGCAGTTCTTC; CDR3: CASSFRGTYNEQFF
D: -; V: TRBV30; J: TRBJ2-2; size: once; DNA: TGTGCCTGGACCCGGACCGGGGAGCTGTTTTTT; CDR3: CAWTRTGELFF
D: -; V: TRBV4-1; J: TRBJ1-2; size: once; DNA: TGCGCCAGCAGCCAAGAATTGGCCCCGGGACACCAAATCGTGGGAGGCTACACCTTC; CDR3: CASSQELAPGHQIVGGYTF
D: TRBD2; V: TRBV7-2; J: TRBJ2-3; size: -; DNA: TGTGCCAGCAGCTTAGGGCTAGCGGGAGGTGGTACGCAGTATTTT; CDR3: CASSLGLAGGGTQYF
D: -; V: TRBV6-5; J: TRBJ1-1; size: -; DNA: TGTGCCAGCAGTAGAGGGCCAGGGGAAGAGAAAGCTTTCTTT; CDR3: CASSRGPGEEKAFF
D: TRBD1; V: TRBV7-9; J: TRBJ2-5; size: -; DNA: TGTGCCAGCAGCTTAGTCGGACAGGAACGGGAGACCCAGTACTTC; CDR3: CASSLVGQERETQYF
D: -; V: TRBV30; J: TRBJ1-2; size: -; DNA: TGTGCCTGGAGTGTCGAAAGGGTCTTTACTGAGGACTATCGACGGCGGAACTATGGCTACACCTTC; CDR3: CAWSVERVFTEDYRRRNYGYTF
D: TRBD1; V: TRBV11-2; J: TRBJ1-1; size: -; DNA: TGTGCCAGCAGCCCAAGGACAGGAGGAACTGAAGCTTTCTTT; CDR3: CASSPRTGGTEAFF
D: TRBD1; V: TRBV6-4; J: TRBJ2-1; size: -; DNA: TGTGCCAGCAGGGAACGACAGGGCCACCCTGGGCAGTTCTTC; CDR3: CASRERQGHPGQFF
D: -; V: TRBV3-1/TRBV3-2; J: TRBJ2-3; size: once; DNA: TGTGCCAGCAGCCAAGGAGGGGGGGAGGGTACGCAGTATTTT; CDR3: CASSQGGGEGTQYF
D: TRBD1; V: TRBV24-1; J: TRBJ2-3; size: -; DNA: TGTGCCACCAGTGACCGATCCGGGACAGGGAGTATCGGCGCCACAGATACGCAGTATTTT; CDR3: CATSDRSGTGSIGATDTQYF
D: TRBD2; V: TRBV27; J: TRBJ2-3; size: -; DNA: TGTGCCAGCAGTTCCCCTAGCGGGGGCACAGATACGCAGTATTTT; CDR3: CASSSPSGGTDTQYF
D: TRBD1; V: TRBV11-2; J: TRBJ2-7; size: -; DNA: TGTGCCAGCAGCTTAGATGGGACAGGGAACGAGCAGTACTTC; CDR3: CASSLDGTGNEQYF
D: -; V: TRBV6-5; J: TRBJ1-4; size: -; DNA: TGTGCCAGCAGGCCTGAGGCCACAACTAATGAAAAACTGTTTTTT; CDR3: CASRPEATTNEKLFF
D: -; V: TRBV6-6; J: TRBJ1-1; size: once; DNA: TGTGCCAGCAGTTACGGGAGTCAACGGCAGCTTGAAGCTTTCTTT; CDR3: CASSYGSQRQLEAFF
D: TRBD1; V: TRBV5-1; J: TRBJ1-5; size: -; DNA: TGCGCCAGCAGCCCCGGACAGGACACTTATAGCAATCAGCCCCAGCATTTT; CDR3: CASSPGQDTYSNQPQHF
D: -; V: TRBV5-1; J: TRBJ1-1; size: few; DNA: TGCGCCAGCCTCCCGGGGGGCGGGAACACTGAAGCTTTCTTT; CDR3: CASLPGGGNTEAFF
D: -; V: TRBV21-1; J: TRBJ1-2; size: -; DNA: TGTGCCAGCAGCGTCCCCGGGACAAATAAAGGCTACACCTTC; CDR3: CASSVPGTNKGYTF
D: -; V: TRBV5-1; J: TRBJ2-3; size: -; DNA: TGCGCCAGCAGCTTGGACACCTCGGATACGCAGTATTTT; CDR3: CASSLDTSDTQYF
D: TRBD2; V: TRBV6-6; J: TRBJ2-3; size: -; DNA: TGTGCCAGCACGGCATACGGGGGGGCGACAGATACGCAGTATTTT; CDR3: CASTAYGGATDTQYF
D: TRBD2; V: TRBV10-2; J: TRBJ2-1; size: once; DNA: TGCGCCAGCAGTGAGTCACCCTTGGGACTAGCGGGAGTCTCGTACAATGAGCAGTTCTTC; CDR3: CASSESPLGLAGVSYNEQFF
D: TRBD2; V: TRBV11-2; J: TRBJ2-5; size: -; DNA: TGTGCCAGCAGCTTTTCCGGGACTATGGGGGAGACCCAGTACTTC; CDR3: CASSFSGTMGETQYF
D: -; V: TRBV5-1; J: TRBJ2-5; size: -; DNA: TGCGCCAGCAGCCTAAGCCCTACAGGGTTCGGCGCGACCCAGTACTTC; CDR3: CASSLSPTGFGATQYF
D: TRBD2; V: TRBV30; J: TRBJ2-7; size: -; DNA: TGTGCCTGGAGTGTACGGGCTAGCGGAAGCTCCTACGAGCAGTACTTC; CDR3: CAWSVRASGSSYEQYF
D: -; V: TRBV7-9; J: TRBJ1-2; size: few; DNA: TGTGCCAGCAGCTTACCTCGATCAGGGAAGGGGGACTATGGCTACACCTTC; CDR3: CASSLPRSGKGDYGYTF
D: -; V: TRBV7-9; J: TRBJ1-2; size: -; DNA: TGTGCCAGCAGCTTATATCCTCCGGACATTTGGGGAGGCTACACCTTC; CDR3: CASSLYPPDIWGGYTF
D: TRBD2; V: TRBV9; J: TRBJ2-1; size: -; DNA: TGTGCCAGCAGCGTGGGACTAGCGACTGGAGAGCAGTTCTTC; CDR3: CASSVGLATGEQFF
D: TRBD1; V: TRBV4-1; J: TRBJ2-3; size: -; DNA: TGCGCCAGCAGCAGGCTAGATAGGGACAGCTTCACAGATACGCAGTATTTT; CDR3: CASSRLDRDSFTDTQYF
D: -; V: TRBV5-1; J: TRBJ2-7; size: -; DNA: TGCGCCAGCTCATCAGGGGCGGGAGACTACGAGCAGTACTTC; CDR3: CASSSGAGDYEQYF
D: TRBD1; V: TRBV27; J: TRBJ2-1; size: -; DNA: TGTGCCAGCACCTCAGGGCGGGACAGGGGCTACAATGAGCAGTTCTTC; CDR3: CASTSGRDRGYNEQFF
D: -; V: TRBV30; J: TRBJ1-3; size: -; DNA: TGTGCCCTGCGGGCAGGGGCTGGAAACACCATATATTTT; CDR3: CALRAGAGNTIYF
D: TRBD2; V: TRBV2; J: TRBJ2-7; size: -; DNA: TGTGCCAGCAGTGGCCTAGCGGGACTCCTTGGGCAGTACTTC; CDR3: CASSGLAGLLGQYF